This T cell receptor beta chain was recorded in a study of control samples from healthy donors and cancer patients. Using immunoSEQ multiplex PCR, the repertoire was profiled, and TCRdb retains in-frame clones only, with some absent. The sample lists fewer than 250,000 clones, about 90% occurring once. V was clipped by 7 bases and J by 0 bases, with 12 bases between them. The CDR3 has 15 amino acids. CDR1 is MNHEY, CDR2 SMNVEV, per germline (reference sequence). This clone was counted a single time. This chain uses TRBV27 with TRBJ1-4, with D possibly matching TRBD1 (5 bases). The origin of this receptor is a man younger than 45 in good health. Sequencing used blood. CDR3 amino acids: CASTGKGATNEKLFF. CDR3 nucleotides: TGTGCCAGCACCGGAAAAGGGGCAACTAATGAAAAACTGTTTTTT.